At least ten counts were recorded for the clone carrying this T cell receptor (beta chain). Its matching antigen is unknown. These data originate in a study of regulatory T cells in long-lasting Graves disease. As to time point: persistent/refractory GD, antithyroid drugs over 5 years with positive TRAb. With RNA extracted from PBMCs as input, the TCR library was made. Diagnosis followed American Thyroid Association guidelines for Graves' disease. An endocrinology department in Xi'an, China, supplied the patients. Relying on iRepertoire HTBI primers and Arm-PCR of CDR3 regions, the team built TCR beta libraries. TCRdb analysed the multiplex PCR reads with MiXCR anew, one entry per CDR3 protein. The sample lists some 470,000 distinct CDR3 sequences, 20% to 25% seen once, with 7.1% in the top ten. This CDR3 contains 17 residues. V was pared by 1 base and J by 1 base, with 10 bases of the junction left unmatched. The germline CDR1 and CDR2 sequences are MDHEN and SYDVKM.

Study-level points and caveats: Newly diagnosed patients shared 1,000 or so public clonotypes; persistent patients shared some 2,600.

The chain recombines TRBV28 with TRBJ2-7, with 7 bases lining up with TRBD1. The source is a female donor with Graves disease. The sequences come from peripheral blood mononuclear cells (PBMCs), collected when the disease was refractory, from a patient treated with antithyroid drugs. CDR3 residues: CASSLSRTGTDSYEQYF. Written as DNA, the CDR3 is TGTGCCAGCAGTTTATCCCGGACCGGGACAGATTCCTACGAGCAGTACTTC.